This T cell receptor beta chain was observed in a study of blood T cell repertoires in COVID-19. The ends lost 1 base at V and 4 bases at J; junction bases unmatched: 6. CDR1 and CDR2 (germline): KGHDR, SFDVKD. CDR3 length: 17 residues. Libraries were prepared by immunoSEQ multiplex PCR; TCRdb keeps only in-frame clonotypes and omits some of them. Of about half a million clones in the sample, nearly 90% were seen once. The rearrangement uses TRBV24-1 and TRBJ2-2, with 9 bases identical to TRBD1. The clonotype comes from a man younger than 35 with COVID-19, enrolled during active disease. Sequencing was done on a sample of peripheral blood. The CDR3: CATSDFHRGLITGELFF. In DNA form, the CDR3 reads TGTGCCACCAGTGATTTCCACAGGGGGCTCATCACCGGGGAGCTGTTTTTT.